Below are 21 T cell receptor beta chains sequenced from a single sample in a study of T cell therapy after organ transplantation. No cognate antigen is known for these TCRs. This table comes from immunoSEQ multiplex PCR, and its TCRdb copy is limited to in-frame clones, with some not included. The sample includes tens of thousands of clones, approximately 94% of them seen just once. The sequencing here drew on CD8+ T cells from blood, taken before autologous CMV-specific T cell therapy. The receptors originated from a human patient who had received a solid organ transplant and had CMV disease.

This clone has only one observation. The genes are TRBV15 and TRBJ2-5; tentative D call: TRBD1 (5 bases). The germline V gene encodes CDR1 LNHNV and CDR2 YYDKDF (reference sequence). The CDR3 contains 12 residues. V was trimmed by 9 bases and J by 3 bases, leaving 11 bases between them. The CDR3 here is CATRGLEETQYF. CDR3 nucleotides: TGTGCCACTAGGGGTTTAGAAGAGACCCAGTACTTC.

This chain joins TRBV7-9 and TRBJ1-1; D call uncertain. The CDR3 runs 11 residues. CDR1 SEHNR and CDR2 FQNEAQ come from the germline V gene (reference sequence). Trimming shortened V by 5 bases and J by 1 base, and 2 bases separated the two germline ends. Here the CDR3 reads CASSQNTEAFF. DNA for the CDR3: TGTGCCAGCAGCCAGAACACTGAAGCTTTCTTT.

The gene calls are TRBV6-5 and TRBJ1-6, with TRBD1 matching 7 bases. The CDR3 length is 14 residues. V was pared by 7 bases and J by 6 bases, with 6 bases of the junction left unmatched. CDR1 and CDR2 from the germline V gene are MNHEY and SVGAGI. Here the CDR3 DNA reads TGTGCCAGCACCTCCGGGACAGCTAATTCACCCCTCCACTTT. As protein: CASTSGTANSPLHF.

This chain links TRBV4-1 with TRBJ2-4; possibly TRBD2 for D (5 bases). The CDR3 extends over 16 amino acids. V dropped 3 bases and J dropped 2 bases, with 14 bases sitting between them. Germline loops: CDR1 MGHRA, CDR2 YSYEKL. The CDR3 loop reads CASSQGSPRTKNIQYF. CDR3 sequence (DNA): TGCGCCAGCAGCCAGGGGAGCCCTAGGACCAAAAACATTCAGTACTTC.

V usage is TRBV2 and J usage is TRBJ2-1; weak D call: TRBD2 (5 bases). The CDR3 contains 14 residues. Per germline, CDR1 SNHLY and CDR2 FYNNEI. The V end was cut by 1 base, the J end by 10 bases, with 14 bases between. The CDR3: CASSEVRGLGEQFF. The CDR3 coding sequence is TGTGCCAGCAGTGAAGTTAGAGGGCTTGGAGAGCAGTTCTTC. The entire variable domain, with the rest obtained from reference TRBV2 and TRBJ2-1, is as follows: EPEVTQTPSHQVTQMGQEVILRCVPISNHLYFYWYRQILGQKVEFLVSFYNNEISEKSEIFDDQFSVERPDGSNFTLKIRSTKLEDSAMYFCASSEVRGLGEQFFGPGTRLTVL.

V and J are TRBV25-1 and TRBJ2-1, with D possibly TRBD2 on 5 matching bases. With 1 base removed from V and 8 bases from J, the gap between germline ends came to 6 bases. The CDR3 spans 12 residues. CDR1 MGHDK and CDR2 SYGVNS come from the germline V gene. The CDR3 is CASSESEDEQFF. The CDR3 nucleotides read TGTGCCAGCAGTGAATCGGAGGATGAGCAGTTCTTC.

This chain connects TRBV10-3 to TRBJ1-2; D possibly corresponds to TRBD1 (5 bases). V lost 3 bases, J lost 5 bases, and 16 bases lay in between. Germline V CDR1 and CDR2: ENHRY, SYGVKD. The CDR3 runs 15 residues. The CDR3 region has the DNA TGTGCCATCAGTGATATGGGGGTTCTGTATTATGGCTACACCTTC. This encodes CAISDMGVLYYGYTF.

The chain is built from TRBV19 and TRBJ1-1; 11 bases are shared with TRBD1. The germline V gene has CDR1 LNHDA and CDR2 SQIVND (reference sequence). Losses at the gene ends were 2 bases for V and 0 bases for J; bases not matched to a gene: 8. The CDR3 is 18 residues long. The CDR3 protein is CASSISSDRGLLNTEAFF. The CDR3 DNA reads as TGTGCCAGTAGTATATCTTCGGACAGGGGGCTCCTGAACACTGAAGCTTTCTTT.

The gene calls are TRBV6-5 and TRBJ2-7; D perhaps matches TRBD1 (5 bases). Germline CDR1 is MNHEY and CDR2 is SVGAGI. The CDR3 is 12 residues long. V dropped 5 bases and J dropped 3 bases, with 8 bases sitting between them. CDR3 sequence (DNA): TGTGCCAGCAGTCCTACAGGCTACGAGCAGTACTTC. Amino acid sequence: CASSPTGYEQYF.

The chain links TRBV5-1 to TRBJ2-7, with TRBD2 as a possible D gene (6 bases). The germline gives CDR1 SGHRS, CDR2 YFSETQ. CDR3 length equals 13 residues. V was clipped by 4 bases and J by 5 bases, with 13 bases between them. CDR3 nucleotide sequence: TGCGCCAGCAGCCTCCGGGAGCCCCACGAGCAGTACTTC. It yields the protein CASSLREPHEQYF.

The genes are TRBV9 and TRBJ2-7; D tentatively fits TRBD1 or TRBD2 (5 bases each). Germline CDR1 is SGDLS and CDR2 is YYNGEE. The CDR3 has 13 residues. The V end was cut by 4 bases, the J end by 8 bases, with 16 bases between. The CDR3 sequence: CASSPAEWGKQYF. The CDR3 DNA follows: TGTGCCAGCAGCCCCGCGGAGTGGGGGAAGCAGTACTTC.

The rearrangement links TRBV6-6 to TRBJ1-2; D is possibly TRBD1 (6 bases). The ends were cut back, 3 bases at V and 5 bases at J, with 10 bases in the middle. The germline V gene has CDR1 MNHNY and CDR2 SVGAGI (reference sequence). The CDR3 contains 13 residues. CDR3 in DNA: TGTGCCAGCAGTTATTCGGACAGTTATGGCTACACCTTC. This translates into CASSYSDSYGYTF.

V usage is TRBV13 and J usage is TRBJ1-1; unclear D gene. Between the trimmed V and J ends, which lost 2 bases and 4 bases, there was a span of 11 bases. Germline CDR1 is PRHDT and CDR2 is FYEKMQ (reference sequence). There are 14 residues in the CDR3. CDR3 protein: CASSLSFEGTEAFF. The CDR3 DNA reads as TGTGCCAGCAGCTTATCGTTCGAGGGCACTGAAGCTTTCTTT.

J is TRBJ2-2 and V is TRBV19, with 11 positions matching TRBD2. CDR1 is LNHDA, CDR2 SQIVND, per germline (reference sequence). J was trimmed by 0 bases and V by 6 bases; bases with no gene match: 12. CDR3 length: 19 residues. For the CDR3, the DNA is TGTGCCAGTAGATCAACTAGCGGGGGACCGTTCGCGAACACCGGGGAGCTGTTTTTT. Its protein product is CASRSTSGGPFANTGELFF.

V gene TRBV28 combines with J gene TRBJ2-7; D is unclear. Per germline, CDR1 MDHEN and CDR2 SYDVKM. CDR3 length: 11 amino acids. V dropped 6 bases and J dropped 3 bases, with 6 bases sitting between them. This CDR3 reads CASRDGYEQYF. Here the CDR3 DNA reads TGTGCCAGCAGGGACGGCTACGAGCAGTACTTC.

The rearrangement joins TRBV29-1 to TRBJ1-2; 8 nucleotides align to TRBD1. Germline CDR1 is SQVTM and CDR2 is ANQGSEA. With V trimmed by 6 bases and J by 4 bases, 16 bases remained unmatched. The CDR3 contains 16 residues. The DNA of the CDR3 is TGCAGCGTGCTCCAGACCCGGGACAGGAAATTCTATGGCTACACCTTC. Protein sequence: CSVLQTRDRKFYGYTF. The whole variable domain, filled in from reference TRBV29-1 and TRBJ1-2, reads SAVISQKPSRDICQRGTSLTIQCQVDSQVTMMFWYRQQPGQSLTLIATANQGSEATYESGFVIDKFPISRPNLTFSTLTVSNMSPEDSSIYLCSVLQTRDRKFYGYTFGSGTRLTVV.

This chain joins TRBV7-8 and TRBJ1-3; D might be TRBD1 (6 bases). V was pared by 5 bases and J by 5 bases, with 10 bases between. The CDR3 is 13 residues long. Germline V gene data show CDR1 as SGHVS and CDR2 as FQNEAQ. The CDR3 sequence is CASSLRDRNTIYF. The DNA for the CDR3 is TGTGCCAGCAGCCTACGGGACAGAAACACCATATATTTT.

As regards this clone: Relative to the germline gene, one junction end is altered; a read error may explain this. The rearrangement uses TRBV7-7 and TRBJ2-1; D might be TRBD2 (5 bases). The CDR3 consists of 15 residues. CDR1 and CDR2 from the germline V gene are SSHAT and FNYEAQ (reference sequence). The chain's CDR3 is CASSLAPVNYNEQFF. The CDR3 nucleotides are TGTGCTAGCAGCTTAGCGCCAGTTAACTACAATGAGCAGTTCTTC.

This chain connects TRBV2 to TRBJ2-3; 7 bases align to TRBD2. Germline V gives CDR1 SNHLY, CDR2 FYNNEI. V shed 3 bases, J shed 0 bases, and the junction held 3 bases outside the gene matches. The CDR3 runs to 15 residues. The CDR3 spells CASSEASGSTDTQYF. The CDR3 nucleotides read TGTGCCAGCAGTGAGGCTAGCGGAAGCACAGATACGCAGTATTTT. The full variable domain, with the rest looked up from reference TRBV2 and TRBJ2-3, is EPEVTQTPSHQVTQMGQEVILRCVPISNHLYFYWYRQILGQKVEFLVSFYNNEISEKSEIFDDQFSVERPDGSNFTLKIRSTKLEDSAMYFCASSEASGSTDTQYFGPGTRLTVL.

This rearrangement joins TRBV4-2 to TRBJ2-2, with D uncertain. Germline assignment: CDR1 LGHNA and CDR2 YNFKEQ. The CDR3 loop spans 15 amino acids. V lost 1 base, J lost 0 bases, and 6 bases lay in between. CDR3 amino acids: CASSQGIPNTGELFF. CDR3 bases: TGTGCCAGCAGCCAAGGCATTCCGAACACCGGGGAGCTGTTTTTT.

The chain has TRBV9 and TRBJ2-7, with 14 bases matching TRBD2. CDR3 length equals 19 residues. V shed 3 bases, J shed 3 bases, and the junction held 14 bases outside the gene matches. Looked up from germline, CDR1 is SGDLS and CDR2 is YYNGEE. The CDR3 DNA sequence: TGTGCCAGCAGCGACGGGACTAGCGGGAGCCCCGGGGATTACTACGAGCAGTACTTC. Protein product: CASSDGTSGSPGDYYEQYF.